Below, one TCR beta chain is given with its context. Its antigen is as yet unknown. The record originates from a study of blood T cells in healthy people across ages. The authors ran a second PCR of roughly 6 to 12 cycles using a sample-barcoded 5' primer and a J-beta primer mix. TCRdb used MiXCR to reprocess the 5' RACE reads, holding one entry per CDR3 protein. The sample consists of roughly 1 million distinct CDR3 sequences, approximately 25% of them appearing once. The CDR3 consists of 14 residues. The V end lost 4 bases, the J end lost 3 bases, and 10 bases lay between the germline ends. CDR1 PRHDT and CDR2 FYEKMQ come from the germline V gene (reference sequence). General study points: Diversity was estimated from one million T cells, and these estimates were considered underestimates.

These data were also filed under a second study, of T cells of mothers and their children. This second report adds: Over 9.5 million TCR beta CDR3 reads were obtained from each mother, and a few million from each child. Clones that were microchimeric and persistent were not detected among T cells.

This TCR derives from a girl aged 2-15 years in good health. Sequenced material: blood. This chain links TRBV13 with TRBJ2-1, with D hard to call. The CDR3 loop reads CASSSPTHYNEQFF. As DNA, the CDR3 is TGTGCCAGCAGCTCACCTACACACTACAATGAGCAGTTCTTC. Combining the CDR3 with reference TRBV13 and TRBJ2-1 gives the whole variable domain AAGVIQSPRHLIKEKRETATLKCYPIPRHDTVYWYQQGPGQDPQFLISFYEKMQSDKGSIPDRFSAQQFSDYHSELNMSSLELGDSALYFCASSSPTHYNEQFFGPGTRLTVL.